The subject of this entry is one TCR beta chain. The antigen remains undetermined. Clones were sequenced by immunoSEQ multiplex PCR, and TCRdb holds only the in-frame ones, with some missing. The repertoire consists of 80,000 to 100,000 clones, with around nine tenths occurring once and the leading ten covering approximately 5.2%. These data come from a study of T cell responses to AZD1222 COVID-19 vaccine. Study outcomes and limitations: Only a handful of AZD1222 recipients, more than 5 in all, had baseline seropositivity. Elevations in Spike-specific TCR breadth and depth followed administration of two AZD1222 doses.

The material was peripheral blood, obtained 28 days after the second AZD1222 dose. The TCR originated in an adult who received the AZD1222 COVID-19 vaccine.

The CDR3 protein is CASSPGVRGTGELFF. For the CDR3, the DNA is TGTGCCAGCAGCCCCGGGGTGCGGGGCACCGGGGAGCTGTTTTTT. The chain recombines TRBV7-6 with TRBJ2-2; maybe TRBD2 (6 bases). Trimming shortened V by 5 bases and J by 4 bases, and 14 bases separated the two germline ends. Germline V gives CDR1 SGHVS, CDR2 FNYEAQ. The CDR3 extends over 15 amino acids. Full variable domain (rest looked up from reference TRBV7-6 and TRBJ2-2): GAGVSQSPRYKVTKRGQDVALRCDPISGHVSLYWYRQALGQGPEFLTYFNYEAQQDKSGLPNDRFSAERPEGSISTLTIQRTEQRDSAMYRCASSPGVRGTGELFFGEGSRLTVL.